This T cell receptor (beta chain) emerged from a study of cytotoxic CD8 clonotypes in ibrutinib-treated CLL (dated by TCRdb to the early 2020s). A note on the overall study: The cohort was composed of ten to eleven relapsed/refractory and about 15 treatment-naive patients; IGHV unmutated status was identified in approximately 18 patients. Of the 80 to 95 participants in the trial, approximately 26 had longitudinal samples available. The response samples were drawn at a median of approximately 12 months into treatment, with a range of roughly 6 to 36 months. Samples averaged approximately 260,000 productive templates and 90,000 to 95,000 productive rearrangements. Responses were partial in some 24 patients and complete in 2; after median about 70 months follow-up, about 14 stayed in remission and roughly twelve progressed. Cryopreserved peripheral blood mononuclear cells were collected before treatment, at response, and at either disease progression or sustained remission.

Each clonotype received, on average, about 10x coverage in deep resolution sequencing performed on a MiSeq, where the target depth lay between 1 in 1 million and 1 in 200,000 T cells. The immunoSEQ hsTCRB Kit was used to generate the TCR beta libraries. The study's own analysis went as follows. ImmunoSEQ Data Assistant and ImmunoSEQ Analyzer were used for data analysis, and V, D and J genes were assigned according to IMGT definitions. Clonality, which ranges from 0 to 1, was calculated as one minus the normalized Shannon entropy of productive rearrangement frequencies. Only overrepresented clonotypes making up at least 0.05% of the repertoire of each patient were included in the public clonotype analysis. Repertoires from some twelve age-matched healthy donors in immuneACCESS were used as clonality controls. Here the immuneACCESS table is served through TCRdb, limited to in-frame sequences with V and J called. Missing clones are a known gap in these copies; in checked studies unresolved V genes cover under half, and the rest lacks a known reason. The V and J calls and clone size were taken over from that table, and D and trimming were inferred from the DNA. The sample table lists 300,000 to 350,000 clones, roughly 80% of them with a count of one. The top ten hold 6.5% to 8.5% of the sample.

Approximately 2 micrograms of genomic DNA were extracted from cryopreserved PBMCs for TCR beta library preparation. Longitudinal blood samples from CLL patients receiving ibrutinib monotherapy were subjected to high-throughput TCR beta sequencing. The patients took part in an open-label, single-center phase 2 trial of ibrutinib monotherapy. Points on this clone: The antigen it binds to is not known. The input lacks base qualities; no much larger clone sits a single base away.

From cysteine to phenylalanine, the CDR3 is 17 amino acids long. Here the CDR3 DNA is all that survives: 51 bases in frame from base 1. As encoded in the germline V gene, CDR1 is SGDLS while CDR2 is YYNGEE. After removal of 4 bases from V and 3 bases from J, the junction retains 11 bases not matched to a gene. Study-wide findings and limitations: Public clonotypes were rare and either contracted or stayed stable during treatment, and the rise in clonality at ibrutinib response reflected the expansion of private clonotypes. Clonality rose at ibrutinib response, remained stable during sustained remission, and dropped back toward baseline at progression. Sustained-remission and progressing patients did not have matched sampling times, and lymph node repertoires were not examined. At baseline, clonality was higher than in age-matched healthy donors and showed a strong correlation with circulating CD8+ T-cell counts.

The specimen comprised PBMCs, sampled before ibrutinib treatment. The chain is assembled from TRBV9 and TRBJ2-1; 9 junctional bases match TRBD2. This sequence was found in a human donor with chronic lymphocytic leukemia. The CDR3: CASSSTILAGNYNEQFF. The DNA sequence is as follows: TGTGCCAGCAGCTCGACGATCCTAGCGGGGAACTACAATGAGCAGTTCTTC.